Included here is one T cell receptor beta chain sequence, with context. Its binding antigen is unknown. Per-base quality was not reported, and no clone a single base away is much larger than it. Libraries were built with the immunoSEQ multiplex PCR assay. A mixture of 60 forward primers for TCR Vbeta segments and 13 reverse primers for TCR Jbeta segments was used in the multiplex PCR. A multiplex PCR assay on genomic DNA amplified the CDR3 region of rearranged TCR beta genes. The Illumina HiSeq System was used to sequence the amplified TCR beta libraries as 87-base-pair reads. Concerning the study's data processing: A later analysis tallied roughly 80 million unique TCR beta chains across the approximately 670 repertoires, and about 12 million of those chains were shared by two or more donors. Raw reads were error-corrected and collapsed into unique sequences with a nearest-neighbor algorithm that merged closely related sequences to remove PCR and sequencing errors. CDR3 sequences were aligned to IMGT reference sequences to assign V, D and J gene segments. For a sequence to be retained, a match of at least six nucleotides was required to both a V gene segment and a J gene segment. A rearrangement counted as productive if the CDR3 had no stop codons and remained in frame with V and J, and every other rearrangement counted as non-productive. Following IMGT convention, CDR3 was defined as the stretch from the second conserved V-encoded cysteine up to the conserved J-encoded phenylalanine. The earlier analysis of about 590 of the donors excluded sequences that lacked an unambiguous match to a single V gene segment. An earlier analysis of just under 600 of the donors called V segments functional above 56.7% productive rearrangements and segregating when the between-donor standard deviation exceeded 5%. A statistical classification framework was developed to diagnose cytomegalovirus status using the catalog of TCR beta chain sequences. A later analysis assigned V and J genes by comparing TCR nucleotide sequences with IMGT/GENE-DB human TR gene sequences. The TCRdist pipeline was used in a later analysis to assign CDR3 sequences and most-parsimonious VDJ recombination scenarios. A later analysis defined each TCR beta chain by its CDR3 amino acid sequence plus V-gene family, and excluded reads lacking a unique V-gene family. In a later analysis, a few hundred highly shared, low-generation-probability nucleotide sequences were removed to address suspected cross-contamination and a sequencing artifact. In a later analysis, a clonal expansion index was calculated for each public chain from normalized within-repertoire ranks of inferred template counts. Generation probabilities in a later analysis came from a VDJ recombination model fitted to out-of-frame rearrangements, and those results were checked against IGoR. In a later analysis, hypergeometric tests were used to score TCR-TCR, TCR-HLA and TCR-CMV co-occurrence, with a repertoire-size bias correction applied to TCR pairs. To estimate false discovery rates, a later analysis permuted the HLA or CMV assignments 20 times. In a later analysis, co-occurring TCRs were grouped using DBSCAN, and TCRdist sequence similarity was added for clustering within HLA-allele-positive subsets. For co-occurrence clustering, repertoires with fewer than 30,000 or more than 120,000 public chains were excluded, along with five or six repertoires with anomalous nucleotide sharing. The source is immuneACCESS, and TCRdb retained only in-frame sequences with V and J called. Part of the clones is not carried over; for the studies checked, unresolved V genes explain less than half of this, and the remainder is unexplained. V and J calls and clone size are given by that table; D and trimming were obtained from the DNA. The sample includes about 180,000 clones, with 77% observed a single time. The ten largest clones represent about 4% of the sample.

The cohort comprised more than 550 healthy bone marrow donors. At the time of sampling, every cohort member was nominally healthy, though immune exposures that went unrecorded were likely present. The donor was CMV seropositive and belonged to the group of 250 to 300 seropositive cohort members. Every donor gave a peripheral blood sample, and the peripheral blood mononuclear cells from that sample were used for TCR beta sequencing. Genomic DNA extraction from the blood cell samples was performed with the Qiagen DNeasy Blood Extraction Kit. This sample is drawn from a study of cytomegalovirus exposure and HLA in healthy donors (dated 2017 in TCRdb). Notes on the research overall: An earlier analysis of some 500 of the donors reported 250 to 300 Gb of sequence data and 120 million or so unique TCR beta sequences from 150 million to 200 million T cells. An early release that covered around 590 HLA-typed donors contained approximately 300 gigabases of sequencing data and 75 million to 100 million unique TCR sequences. Of the roughly 400 genotyped donors, approximately 80% fell in the genetic ancestry cluster associated with self-reported Caucasian donors. The study aimed to test whether cataloging public T cell receptors could reveal signatures of past pathogen exposure. The study used immunosequencing to profile the T cell repertoires of 666 subjects and linked those repertoires to cytomegalovirus serostatus. Along with the roughly 670-subject first cohort, a separate validation cohort of over a hundred different subjects was used. To predict cytomegalovirus infection status, the study combined high-throughput TCR immunosequencing, statistical association of individual TCRs with disease status, and machine learning. A later analysis re-analyzed previously published TCR beta repertoires from 666 donors and added high-resolution HLA genotyping to study TCR occurrence patterns. In the later analysis, no new phenotypic data were used to find candidate immune exposures; instead, reliance was placed on TCR beta sequences and their occurrence across donors. An earlier analysis of roughly 600 of the donors used high-throughput TCR beta sequencing to judge whether each TCR beta V gene segment behaved as functional or pseudogenic. Donor age, sex, ethnicity and CMV serostatus were compiled together with the repertoire data. In a later genetic analysis, genome-wide SNP genotypes for about three fifths of the 666 donors were used, and that subset was treated as a discovery cohort. All discovery cohort repertoires had been generated using a single sequencing platform. Both class I and class II loci were covered by HLA typing, at four-digit resolution. Typing coverage varied by locus: roughly 620-640 donors for A, B, C, DRB1 and DQB1; approximately 500 for DQA1; over 600 for DPA1; 400 to 480 for DPB1. A few DR-DQ haplotypes were treated as single units for association and clustering because of strong linkage in the cohort. Among almost 400 genotyped donors of the cohort, an average of about 240,000 unique TCR beta nucleotide sequences were sequenced per donor, roughly 20% of them non-productive. The study at large found these results: Specific HLA alleles were associated with more than 15,000 TCR beta sequences at a false discovery rate of 0.05 in a later analysis. In the study, some 160 TCR beta chains were listed as associated with cytomegalovirus. Correlated functional status among segregating V segments might reflect linkage disequilibrium, but an unknown experimental factor could not be ruled out. A further reported finding was that TCR beta sequences accurately predicted the HLA-A and HLA-B alleles for most subjects in the first cohort. A cluster of highly shared sequence variants was judged likely to represent a technical artifact of the sequencing pipeline. Presence/absence analyses assumed roughly uniform sequencing depth across donors, an assumption that may not hold. Most TCR sequences were seen in very few donors, while some public TCRs were found in many individuals. In a later analysis, HLA-associated TCR beta chains showed more clonal expansion and lower generation probabilities than non-associated chains that were equally common. In a later genetic analysis, a missense DCLRE1C variant was associated with V-gene and J-gene trimming of TCR beta chains, and the association was replicated in an independent cohort. In a later analysis, several top co-occurrence clusters were reported to appear linked to parvovirus B19, influenza, CMV and Epstein-Barr virus. The cohort was sequenced for TCR beta chains only, and without alpha or paired-chain data the features that could be detected were limited. When HLA alleles, especially DR and DQ, strongly co-occurred, attributing TCR associations to individual alleles was difficult. A later genetic analysis reported fewer N-insertions in productive TCRs among donors in an Asian-associated ancestry cluster than the roughly 650-donor mean. Three of the identified cytomegalovirus-associated TCR beta chains were confirmed in vitro to be specific for cytomegalovirus antigens. According to a later analysis, TCR association rates differed among HLA loci, with DRB1 alleles showing the most associated TCRs and HLA-C alleles showing the fewest. Because counts were too low, roughly 17 rarely observed V segments, including chromosome 9 orphons, were left out of the earlier analysis of several hundred of the donors. Most CMV-associated TCR beta chains appeared to be HLA-restricted in a later analysis, and the HLA associations seemed to be driven largely by CMV exposure. According to the authors, the approach could potentially be generalized to other disease states and immunological phenotypes. Cytomegalovirus status was reported to be diagnosed by the classifier with high specificity and sensitivity in both the original and validation cohorts. Because some donors lacked HLA typing at each locus, the association tests relied only on the typed subset. In an earlier analysis of several hundred of the donors, most TCR beta V segments were observed in productive rearrangements about 87% or about 30% of the time, broadly matching IMGT annotations. The only immune exposure information available for the cohort was CMV serostatus.

Sequencing was performed on PBMCs. The TCR originated in a woman aged 60-75 years in good health and CMV-seropositive.

The nucleotides read TGCGCCAGCAGCTCTGGACAGACATACGAGCAGTACTTC. This sequence encodes CASSSGQTYEQYF. The V and J segments used are TRBV5-1 and TRBJ2-7, with a tentative D gene TRBD1 over 6 matching bases. Deletion took 3 bases off V and 4 bases off J, with a span of 11 bases between the germline ends. The germline V gene encodes CDR1 SGHRS and CDR2 YFSETQ. The CDR3, from cysteine to phenylalanine, totals 13 residues. Of all the DNA, just the CDR3 is kept, 39 bases in frame from base 1.